The 3 T cell receptor beta chains presented below share a single source sample, sequenced in a study of blood T cell repertoires in COVID-19. Here immunoSEQ multiplex PCR was the method, and the copy in TCRdb shows in-frame clones only, minus some. Among roughly 100,000 clones, about nine tenths were seen once, and the ten largest hold about 3.9%. The sample was peripheral blood. These receptors all come from a man aged 18 to 30 with acute or convalescent COVID-19.

This CDR3 reads CASSRDSGDTQYF. CDR3 sequence (DNA): TGCGCCAGCAGCCGGGACAGTGGGGATACGCAGTATTTT. This chain joins TRBV5-1 and TRBJ2-3, with 7 positions matching TRBD1. Germline V gene sequence: CDR1 SGHRS, CDR2 YFSETQ. V trimming: 4 bases; J trimming: 6 bases; junction bases outside the gene matches: 5. This CDR3 region has 13 residues.

The chain combines TRBV6-5 with TRBJ1-1; TRBD1 agrees at 9 bases. V gave up 6 bases and J gave up 4 bases; unmatched junction bases: 6. The CDR3 is 14 residues long. Germline V gene sequence: CDR1 MNHEY, CDR2 SVGAGI. The CDR3 DNA sequence: TGTGCCAGCAGGCTACAGGGGGCTGGCACTGAAGCTTTCTTT. Translated: CASRLQGAGTEAFF.

The sample holds one count of this clone. J is TRBJ2-2 and V is TRBV18; TRBD2 is a possible D gene (6 bases). The CDR3 extends over 14 amino acids. V was pared by 0 bases and J by 6 bases, with 8 bases between. Per the germline V gene, CDR1 is KGHSH and CDR2 is LQKENI. CDR3 amino acids: CASSPPSGAGELFF. The CDR3 nucleotides are TGTGCCAGCTCACCACCCTCGGGGGCCGGGGAGCTGTTTTTT.